These 3 T cell receptor beta chains came from one sample sequenced in a study of persistence of HIV-infected CD4 T cells. Overlapping HIV-1 Gag 15-mer peptides at 0.8 to 1 ug per peptide per mL were used. Responding CD4+ T cells were sorted by upregulation of both CD40 ligand and CD69. The libraries were made with immunoSEQ version 4 in survey mode. Measured with immunoSEQ multiplex PCR; TCRdb has only the in-frame clones, and not every one. In the table there are about 30,000 clones, approximately 70% of which are singletons. No antigen is known for these receptors. Here the sequenced sample was CD4+ T cells sorted from PBMCs after roughly 19-hour stimulation, taken from a patient who received antiretroviral therapy. Receptors originate from an adult man with HIV who was CMV-seropositive.

The table lists this clone with a few counts. The chain couples TRBV18 to TRBJ1-6; D remains ambiguous. Trimming pared 2 bases from V and 14 bases from J, leaving 16 bases between. The CDR3 loop spans 14 amino acids. Looked up from germline, CDR1 is KGHSH and CDR2 is LQKENI. The CDR3: CASSPGGSPPSLHF. CDR3 coding DNA: TGTGCCAGCTCACCAGGTGGGTCTCCGCCATCCCTCCACTTT.

This sequence joins TRBV28 and TRBJ1-5; D unclear. The CDR3 sequence is 15 residues long. The germline V and J ends were trimmed by 2 bases and 0 bases, with 8 bases remaining between them. Germline CDR1 and CDR2: MDHEN and SYDVKM. CDR3 in amino acids: CASSLRVYSNQPQHF. As DNA, the CDR3 is TGTGCCAGCAGTTTAAGGGTTTATAGCAATCAGCCCCAGCATTTT. The full variable domain, in which reference TRBV28 and TRBJ1-5 provide the parts outside the CDR3, is DVKVTQSSRYLVKRTGEKVFLECVQDMDHENMFWYRQDPGLGLRLIYFSYDVKMKEKGDIPEGYSVSREKKERFSLILESASTNQTSMYLCASSLRVYSNQPQHFGDGTRLSIL.

Worth noting for this clone: This sample also contains other DNA sequences that code for the same CDR3. V gene TRBV2 combines with J gene TRBJ1-2; D gene ambiguous. Germline CDR1 and CDR2: SNHLY and FYNNEI. Trimming removed 6 bases from V and 0 bases from J, with 8 bases in between. This CDR3 spans 13 amino acids. This chain's CDR3 is CASSLGTNYGYTF. The CDR3 DNA is TGTGCCAGCAGCCTGGGAACTAACTATGGCTACACCTTC.